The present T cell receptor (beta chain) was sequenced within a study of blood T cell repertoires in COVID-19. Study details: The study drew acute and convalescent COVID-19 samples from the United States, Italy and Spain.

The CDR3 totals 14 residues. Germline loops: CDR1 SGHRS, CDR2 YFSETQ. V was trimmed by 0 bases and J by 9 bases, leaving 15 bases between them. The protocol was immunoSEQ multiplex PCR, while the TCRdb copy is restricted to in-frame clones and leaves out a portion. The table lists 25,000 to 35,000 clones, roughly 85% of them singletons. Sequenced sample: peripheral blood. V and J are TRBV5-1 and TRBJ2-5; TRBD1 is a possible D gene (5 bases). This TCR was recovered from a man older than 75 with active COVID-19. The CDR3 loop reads CASSLAADTSSQYF. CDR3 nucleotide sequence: TGCGCCAGCAGCTTGGCCGCGGACACCTCGTCCCAGTACTTC.